This T cell receptor (beta chain) stems from a study of cytomegalovirus exposure and HLA in healthy donors. PCR was performed using 60 Vbeta and 13 Jbeta primers. Here immunoSEQ multiplex PCR was the method, and the copy in TCRdb shows in-frame clones only, minus some. Altogether approximately 110,000 clones are present, roughly 81% being singletons, with the ten largest covering around 1%. In the case of this clone: Its antigen is unknown.

Points from the study as a whole: Common viral pathogens were later found to be apparently linked to several of the most significant clusters.

CDR1 MGHRA and CDR2 YSYEKL come from the germline V gene. After removal of 2 bases from V and 4 bases from J, the junction contained 6 bases not matched to a gene. The CDR3 loop spans 15 amino acids. The TCR sequence derives from a woman aged 30 to 39 in good health and CMV-seronegative. The sequencing sample was made of PBMCs. This sequence joins TRBV4-1 and TRBJ2-7; 9 bases line up with TRBD2. The CDR3, as DNA: TGCGCCAGCAGCCAACTAGCGCGGGGGGGTTACGAGCAGTACTTC. Encoded protein: CASSQLARGGYEQYF.